The 28 T cell receptor beta chains given below trace back to one sample, sequenced in a study of T cell responses to AZD1222 COVID-19 vaccine. Assay: immunoSEQ multiplex PCR; the TCRdb copy retains only in-frame clones and omits some. The sample carries roughly 120,000 clones, around nine tenths recorded once. Specimen: peripheral blood, collected 28 days after the second AZD1222 dose. Receptors originate from an adult who received the AZD1222 COVID-19 vaccine.

This clone was counted only a few times. The rearrangement joins TRBV6-5 to TRBJ1-2; D not resolved. V shed 4 bases and J shed 2 bases, with 11 bases lying between them. The CDR3 loop spans 14 amino acids. Germline lookup yields CDR1 MNHEY and CDR2 SVGAGI. CDR3 nucleotide sequence: TGTGCCAGCAGTTCGGCCGGGCTAAACTATGGCTACACCTTC. Translated: CASSSAGLNYGYTF.

The chain combines TRBV19 with TRBJ1-2; no firm D call. V lost 4 bases to trimming and J lost 2 bases, with 8 bases between them. Germline CDR1 and CDR2: LNHDA and SQIVND (reference sequence). CDR3 length: 13 residues. The CDR3 here is CASSSGRNYGYTF. The DNA of the CDR3 is TGTGCCAGTAGTAGTGGGCGGAACTATGGCTACACCTTC.

J is TRBJ1-6 and V is TRBV19; tentatively, D is TRBD1 (5 bases). This CDR3 has 15 residues. V gave up 5 bases and J gave up 4 bases, with 12 bases separating them. In germline, CDR1 is LNHDA, CDR2 SQIVND (reference sequence). For the CDR3, the DNA is TGTGCCAGTAGTTCCAGTGAGGGGTATAATTCACCCCTCCACTTT. It is translated as CASSSSEGYNSPLHF.

The chain joins TRBV18 to TRBJ2-3; D is ambiguous. CDR3 length: 11 amino acids. V was shortened by 5 bases and J by 4 bases, with 4 bases between the two germline ends. Germline V gene sequence: CDR1 KGHSH, CDR2 LQKENI. The CDR3 protein is CASSGADTQYF. The CDR3 DNA sequence: TGTGCCAGCTCAGGGGCAGATACGCAGTATTTT. Full variable domain (missing parts from reference TRBV18 and TRBJ2-3): NAGVMQNPRHLVRRRGQEARLRCSPMKGHSHVYWYRQLPEEGLKFMVYLQKENIIDESGMPKERFSAEFPKEGPSILRIQQVVRGDSAAYFCASSGADTQYFGPGTRLTVL.

J is TRBJ1-1 and V is TRBV5-5; D not certain. This CDR3 is 14 amino acids long. V was clipped by 0 bases and J by 3 bases, with 9 bases between them. CDR1 and CDR2 from the germline V gene are SGHKS and YYEKEE (reference sequence). In DNA, the CDR3 is TGTGCCAGCAGCTTGGTACGTCGCGACACTGAAGCTTTCTTT. Encoded protein: CASSLVRRDTEAFF.

The CDR3 bases are TGTGCCAGCAGTTTGTTCCCGGGACAGGGGAGAAACACTGAAGCTTTCTTT. Protein: CASSLFPGQGRNTEAFF. J is TRBJ1-1 and V is TRBV28, with 10 positions matching TRBD1. This CDR3 is 17 amino acids long. Germline V gene sequence: CDR1 MDHEN, CDR2 SYDVKM. Germline trimming cut 3 bases from V and 2 bases from J; bases unmatched to any gene: 9.

This rearrangement joins TRBV29-1 to TRBJ2-7; D unresolved. CDR1 and CDR2 from the germline V gene are SQVTM and ANQGSEA. The CDR3 runs to 12 residues. Trimming pared 2 bases from V and 2 bases from J, leaving 7 bases between. Here the CDR3 reads CSVEFGAYEQYF. DNA for the CDR3: TGCAGCGTTGAATTCGGAGCCTACGAGCAGTACTTC.

The rearrangement uses TRBV27 and TRBJ2-2; TRBD1 might be the D (6 bases). Germline-derived CDR1 and CDR2 are MNHEY and SMNVEV (reference sequence). The CDR3 spans 13 residues. V shed 6 bases and J shed 6 bases, with 11 bases lying between them. This CDR3 reads CASREGGPGELFF. The CDR3 nucleotides are TGTGCCAGCAGAGAAGGGGGTCCCGGGGAGCTGTTTTTT.

The chain combines TRBV5-1 with TRBJ2-1, with 9 bases lining up with TRBD1. Germline CDR1 reads SGHRS; CDR2 reads YFSETQ. The ends lost 3 bases at V and 15 bases at J; junction bases unmatched: 10. The CDR3 has 13 amino acids. In DNA, the CDR3 is TGCGCCAGCAGCTCGAAACAGGGGGCCGCGGTGTTCTTC. Its translation: CASSSKQGAAVFF.

This clone is a singleton in its sample. This chain joins TRBV10-1 and TRBJ2-1, with 9 bases aligning to TRBD1. The germline V gene encodes CDR1 WNHNN and CDR2 SYGVQD (reference sequence). Trimming took 2 bases from V and 2 from J; bases not matched to a gene: 7. This CDR3 is 17 amino acids long. CDR3: CASSEKGRQGAYNEQFF. The CDR3 coding sequence is TGCGCCAGCAGTGAGAAAGGGCGACAGGGGGCCTACAATGAGCAGTTCTTC.

Notes on this clone: The junction departs from the called germline gene at one end, perhaps through a read error. J is TRBJ1-2 and V is TRBV7-3, with 7 bases aligning to TRBD1. The CDR3 is made up of 12 amino acids. The germline V gene has CDR1 SGHTA and CDR2 FQGTGA. CDR3 coding DNA: TGTGCCAGCAGCTTAACGTTTGGGGGACAGATCTTC. Encoded protein: CASSLTFGGQIF.

The V and J genes are TRBV18 and TRBJ2-7; D gene unclear. The V and J ends lost 1 base and 2 bases respectively, with 12 bases between them. From germline, CDR1 is KGHSH and CDR2 LQKENI. The length of the CDR3 is 15 residues. The CDR3 bases are TGTGCCAGCTCACCACAGATAGTTAACACCTACGAGCAGTACTTC. This sequence encodes CASSPQIVNTYEQYF.

CDR3 in DNA: TGTGCCAGCATGGACGGATTGTGGACAGATACGCAGTATTTT. Its translation is CASMDGLWTDTQYF. The rearrangement uses TRBV6-6 and TRBJ2-3, with D uncertain. V gave up 7 bases and J gave up 3 bases, with 14 bases separating them. This CDR3 contains 14 residues. Looked up from germline, CDR1 is MNHNY and CDR2 is SVGAGI (reference sequence).

The chain recombines TRBV16 with TRBJ1-2; tentative D call: TRBD1 (6 bases). V lost 4 bases and J lost 4, with 13 bases in between. Germline CDR1 KGHSY, CDR2 FQNENV. The CDR3 consists of 14 residues. The CDR3 DNA follows: TGTGCCAGCAGCCTCCGGACAGCTGGCTATGGCTACACCTTC. Protein: CASSLRTAGYGYTF.

The rearrangement uses TRBV10-3 and TRBJ1-1, with 10 bases aligning to TRBD1. The CDR3 loop spans 15 amino acids. The V gene's germline CDR1 is ENHRY and CDR2 SYGVKD. The V and J ends lost 7 bases and 4 bases, in that order; junction bases with no gene match: 9. DNA of the CDR3: TGTGCCATCAACCCGACAGGGGGCTGGGGCACTGAAGCTTTCTTT. It translates to CAINPTGGWGTEAFF.

This sequence joins TRBV3-1 (or the pseudogene TRBV3-2) and TRBJ1-2; D perhaps matches TRBD1 (5 bases). Germline CDR1 and CDR2: LGHDT and YNNKEL (reference sequence). Between the trimmed V and J ends, which lost 4 bases and 5 bases, there was a span of 14 bases. The CDR3 sequence is 14 residues long. The DNA for the CDR3 is TGTGCCAGCAGCCTGGGGGAGACTTTATATGGCTACACCTTC. Translating gives CASSLGETLYGYTF.

This sequence joins TRBV5-4 and TRBJ2-7; 9 bases are shared with TRBD1. CDR1 and CDR2 from the germline V gene are SGHNT and YYREEE (reference sequence). Trimming at V came to 4 bases and at J to 5 bases, leaving 7 bases not matched to a gene. The CDR3 length is 14 residues. CDR3 sequence reads: CASSPRDRVHEQYF. CDR3 coding DNA: TGTGCCAGCAGCCCCCGGGACAGGGTACACGAGCAGTACTTC.

The chain couples TRBV5-4 to TRBJ2-1; 11 positions agree with TRBD1. Germline CDR1 is SGHNT and CDR2 is YYREEE (reference sequence). CDR3 length: 15 residues. The V and J ends lost 5 bases and 5 bases, in that order; junction bases with no gene match: 6. CDR3 DNA: TGTGCCAGCAGTTTTCCGGGACAGGGGGACAATGAGCAGTTCTTC. The encoded protein is CASSFPGQGDNEQFF.

The CDR3 loop is CASSLGQGANTGELFF. CDR3 DNA: TGTGCCAGCAGCTTAGGACAGGGGGCGAACACCGGGGAGCTGTTTTTT. This chain links TRBV7-2 with TRBJ2-2; 9 bases are a match to TRBD1. The length of the CDR3 is 16 residues. The trim removed 1 base at V and 0 bases at J, leaving 0 bases unmatched. The germline V gene encodes CDR1 SGHTA and CDR2 FQGNSA.

The J gene is TRBJ1-2, the V gene TRBV24-1, with D possibly being TRBD1 (6 bases). Germline CDR1 reads KGHDR; CDR2 reads SFDVKD. Trimming pared 3 bases from V and 5 bases from J, leaving 9 bases between. This CDR3 contains 13 residues. CDR3 nucleotide sequence: TGTGCCACCAGTGATCGGACAGATTATGGCTACACCTTC. It is translated as CATSDRTDYGYTF.

The rearrangement joins TRBV19 to TRBJ2-7, with TRBD1 matching over 7 bases. The CDR3 is 14 residues long. Losses at the gene ends were 3 bases for V and 2 bases for J; bases not matched to a gene: 4. Germline CDR1 and CDR2: LNHDA and SQIVND (reference sequence). The CDR3 DNA is TGTGCCAGTAGTATTAAACAGGGGCCCTACGAGCAGTACTTC. This encodes CASSIKQGPYEQYF.

This CDR3 is CASSQDPGHSYEQYF. As DNA, the CDR3 is TGTGCCAGCAGCCAAGACCCGGGACACTCCTACGAGCAGTACTTC. The rearrangement links TRBV14 to TRBJ2-7; possible D gene TRBD1, 6 bases. From germline, CDR1 is SGHDN and CDR2 FVKESK. This CDR3 has 15 amino acids. With 0 bases removed from V and 0 bases from J, the gap between germline ends came to 9 bases.

The CDR3 nucleotides read TGTGCCAGCAGCCTAACAGGGCGGGTGGCTGAAGCTTTCTTT. Translation: CASSLTGRVAEAFF. The gene calls are TRBV5-4 and TRBJ1-1; tentative D call: TRBD1 (6 bases). Trimming removed 4 bases at V and 6 bases at J, with 16 bases between. CDR1 is SGHNT and CDR2 is YYREEE in the germline V gene (reference sequence). The CDR3 is 14 amino acids.

V and J are TRBV11-1 and TRBJ2-1; D is perhaps TRBD2 (5 bases). V was shortened by 5 bases and J by 9 bases, with 11 bases between the two germline ends. In germline, CDR1 is SGHAT, CDR2 FQDESV (reference sequence). CDR3 size: 12 residues. DNA for the CDR3: TGTGCCAGCAGCGTTAGCGCCAGTGAGCAGTTCTTC. Translated: CASSVSASEQFF.

The chain carries TRBV11-3 and TRBJ2-2, with D maybe TRBD2 (6 bases). Germline V CDR1 and CDR2: SGHNT, YENEEA. The CDR3 is made up of 16 amino acids. V dropped 5 bases and J dropped 4 bases, with 17 bases sitting between them. CDR3 protein: CASSLDLVGSTGELFF. For the CDR3, the DNA is TGTGCCAGCAGCCTGGATTTAGTCGGGAGCACCGGGGAGCTGTTTTTT.

The rearrangement links TRBV14 to TRBJ1-2; 10 bases match TRBD1. From germline, CDR1 is SGHDN and CDR2 FVKESK. The CDR3 runs to 15 residues. Losses at the gene ends were 1 base for V and 4 bases for J; bases not matched to a gene: 3. CDR3 amino acids: CASSQAGQGGYGYTF. CDR3 DNA: TGTGCCAGCAGCCAAGCAGGACAGGGGGGCTATGGCTACACCTTC.

The rearrangement joins TRBV18 to TRBJ2-7; 7 nucleotides align to TRBD1. The germline CDR1 and CDR2 sequences are KGHSH and LQKENI. The trim removed 3 bases at V and 2 bases at J, leaving 1 base unmatched. This CDR3 contains 13 residues. CDR3 DNA sequence: TGTGCCAGCTCACCGGGGACAGCCTACGAGCAGTACTTC. Its translation: CASSPGTAYEQYF. The whole variable domain, remainder taken from reference TRBV18 and TRBJ2-7, is NAGVMQNPRHLVRRRGQEARLRCSPMKGHSHVYWYRQLPEEGLKFMVYLQKENIIDESGMPKERFSAEFPKEGPSILRIQQVVRGDSAAYFCASSPGTAYEQYFGPGTRLTVT.

This chain links TRBV5-1 with TRBJ2-3, with 10 bases aligning to TRBD2. In germline, CDR1 is SGHRS, CDR2 YFSETQ. The V gene end was trimmed by 2 bases and the J gene end by 5 bases; junction bases not matched to a gene: 11. The CDR3 sequence is 17 residues long. The CDR3 here is CASSFVLAGVGGDTQYF. In nucleotides, the CDR3 is TGCGCCAGCAGCTTTGTCCTAGCGGGAGTTGGAGGAGATACGCAGTATTTT.